These 17 T cell receptor beta chains came from one sample sequenced in a study of OX40 agonist ivuxolimab in advanced cancers. The table came from immunoSEQ multiplex PCR; TCRdb's copy has only in-frame clones and leaves some out. The data contain fewer than 90,000 clones, roughly 80% of them singletons. The source was CD4+ or CD8+ T cells sorted from blood, collected in a trial of the OX40 agonist ivuxolimab. The receptor set was obtained from an adult with an advanced solid tumor such as melanoma, head and neck, liver or kidney cancer.

The chain combines TRBV30 with TRBJ1-5; D might be TRBD1 (6 bases). The CDR3 sequence is 16 residues long. CDR1 is GTSNPN and CDR2 is SVGIG in the germline V gene (reference sequence). V lost 4 bases and J lost 3, with 19 bases in between. In DNA form, the CDR3 reads TGTGCCTGGACACGAGGACAGTGGGGAAACAATCAGCCCCAGCATTTT. Translation gives CAWTRGQWGNNQPQHF.

J is TRBJ1-1 and V is TRBV28, with TRBD1 as a possible D gene (6 bases). The CDR3 consists of 14 residues. From germline, CDR1 is MDHEN and CDR2 SYDVKM. V dropped 6 bases and J dropped 3 bases, with 14 bases sitting between them. CDR3 protein: CASSRDRSYTEAFF. CDR3 nucleotide sequence: TGTGCCAGCAGCCGAGACAGGTCCTACACTGAAGCTTTCTTT.

The chain uses TRBV12-5 and TRBJ2-2; no clear D. Germline V lookup: CDR1 LGHNT, CDR2 FRNRAP. CDR3 size: 13 residues. V shed 4 bases and J shed 8 bases, with 11 bases lying between them. CDR3 amino acids: CASGSSGGGELFF. Here the CDR3 DNA reads TGTGCTAGTGGTTCCTCAGGCGGAGGGGAGCTGTTTTTT.

The rearrangement links TRBV18 to TRBJ1-6; D call uncertain. CDR3 size: 15 residues. Germline loops: CDR1 KGHSH, CDR2 LQKENI. V shed 1 base and J shed 1 base, with 5 bases lying between them. CDR3 sequence reads: CASSPLQSYNSPLHF. The CDR3 DNA follows: TGTGCCAGCTCACCACTACAGTCCTATAATTCACCCCTCCACTTT.

A remark on this clone: Its ends do not fully match the called genes, so a read error is possible. This chain joins TRBV29-1 and TRBJ2-7; D is unclear. Germline V gives CDR1 SQVTM, CDR2 ANQGSEA. The CDR3 is 12 amino acids. The CDR3 protein is CSVEGSSSEQYF. The DNA of the CDR3 is TGCAGCGTTGAAGGATCCTCCTCCGAGCAGTACTTC.

This chain joins TRBV28 and TRBJ1-6; 10 bases are shared with TRBD1. V gave up 6 bases and J gave up 6 bases; unmatched junction bases: 11. The CDR3 is 17 amino acids. The germline V gene has CDR1 MDHEN and CDR2 SYDVKM. CDR3 nucleotide sequence: TGTGCCAGCAGGACAGGGGGCATGGCCCCTTTTAATTCACCCCTCCACTTT. It yields the protein CASRTGGMAPFNSPLHF.

The chain employs TRBV5-1 and TRBJ2-5; possibly TRBD1 or TRBD2 for D (6 bases each). Trimming stripped 4 bases from V and 2 bases from J, with 12 bases between. Germline CDR1 SGHRS, CDR2 YFSETQ. The CDR3 has 14 amino acids. The CDR3 loop is CASSPRGDQETQYF. CDR3 in DNA: TGCGCCAGCAGCCCGAGGGGGGATCAAGAGACCCAGTACTTC.

The genes are TRBV6-1 and TRBJ2-7; D remains ambiguous. Trimming cost V 1 base and J 2 bases, with 9 bases left between them. CDR1 and CDR2 (germline): MNHNS, SASEGT. This CDR3 has 14 residues. The CDR3 DNA sequence: TGTGCCAGCAGTGAAGTTAACACACCCTACGAGCAGTACTTC. It codes for CASSEVNTPYEQYF.

The chain uses TRBV6-5 and TRBJ2-7; 12 bases are a match to TRBD2. J was trimmed by 6 bases and V by 5 bases; bases with no gene match: 8. There are 15 residues in the CDR3. CDR1 is MNHEY and CDR2 is SVGAGI in the germline V gene. The CDR3, as DNA: TGTGCCAGCAGTAAACTAGCGGGGGGCCTTCGCGAGCAGTACTTC. It is translated as CASSKLAGGLREQYF.

This clone appeared a few times. The chain has TRBV5-4 and TRBJ1-2; D unclear. The germline V gene encodes CDR1 SGHNT and CDR2 YYREEE (reference sequence). V lost 2 bases, J lost 1 base, and 9 bases lay in between. This CDR3 spans 14 amino acids. The DNA for the CDR3 is TGTGCCAGCAGCTTTTTAGAATTTAACTATGGCTACACCTTC. Residues: CASSFLEFNYGYTF.

This chain links TRBV6-1 with TRBJ2-7, with D possibly called TRBD1 or TRBD2 (5 bases each). This CDR3 spans 13 amino acids. The germline V gene has CDR1 MNHNS and CDR2 SASEGT. V was trimmed by 4 bases and J by 10 bases, leaving 17 bases between them. CDR3 in amino acids: CASSGGEGTSQYF. Here the CDR3 DNA reads TGTGCCAGCAGTGGGGGTGAGGGGACCAGCCAGTACTTC.

The rearrangement links TRBV14 to TRBJ2-2, with D perhaps matching TRBD1 (5 bases). CDR3 length: 15 residues. The germline V gene encodes CDR1 SGHDN and CDR2 FVKESK. Trimming took 5 bases from V and 8 from J, leaving 18 bases between them. The CDR3: CASSSDKPALGELFF. CDR3 bases: TGTGCCAGCAGCTCGGACAAACCTGCACTTGGGGAGCTGTTTTTT.

The CDR3: CASSLGRLDTGELFF. CDR3 nucleotides: TGTGCCAGCAGCTTGGGCAGGTTGGACACCGGGGAGCTGTTTTTT. V gene TRBV5-6 combines with J gene TRBJ2-2; D not resolved. V was trimmed by 0 bases and J by 3 bases, leaving 9 bases between them. This CDR3 has 15 amino acids. Per germline, CDR1 SGHDT and CDR2 YYEEEE.

The chain combines TRBV5-1 with TRBJ1-2; D may be TRBD1 (5 bases). The germline V gene has CDR1 SGHRS and CDR2 YFSETQ. The germline V and J ends were trimmed by 4 bases and 3 bases, with 16 bases remaining between them. The CDR3 spans 15 residues. DNA of the CDR3: TGCGCCAGCAGCGCGGGGCAACCACTGGACTATGGCTACACCTTC. Protein sequence: CASSAGQPLDYGYTF.

This clone was picked up a small number of times. This chain connects TRBV25-1 to TRBJ1-2; 12 bases are shared with TRBD1. V lost 8 bases and J lost 8; bases outside the gene matches: 6. Germline V gene lookup returns CDR1 MGHDK and CDR2 SYGVNS. The CDR3 contains 13 residues. In nucleotides, the CDR3 is TGTGCCAGCGGGGGACAGGGGGCGGGCGGCTACACCTTC. Its translation: CASGGQGAGGYTF.

In this sample, this clone turned up a few times. The V call is TRBV28, the J call TRBJ1-1, with D perhaps TRBD1 (6 bases). The V end lost 6 bases, the J end lost 0 bases, and 17 bases lay between the germline ends. This CDR3 has 16 residues. Germline lookup yields CDR1 MDHEN and CDR2 SYDVKM. The CDR3 nucleotides are TGTGCCAGCAGCCCGAACAGGGTTGCATTGAACACTGAAGCTTTCTTT. It is translated as CASSPNRVALNTEAFF.

The V and J genes are TRBV4-1 and TRBJ2-7; possible D gene TRBD1, 5 bases. Germline CDR1 is MGHRA and CDR2 is YSYEKL. This CDR3 is 14 amino acids long. V lost 1 base and J 3 bases, leaving 10 bases between the germline ends. CDR3 region: CASSQAQGYYEQYF. The DNA of the CDR3 is TGCGCCAGCAGCCAAGCCCAGGGATACTACGAGCAGTACTTC.